Presented here are 25 T cell receptor beta chains from one specimen sequenced in a study of shared clonotypes between healthy human individuals. TCRdb's copy holds only in-frame clones and misses some; the assay was immunoSEQ multiplex PCR. This repertoire shows millions of clones, roughly 96% found once; its top ten account for more than 0.1%. Specimen: naive CD4+ T cells sorted from blood. Subset given: CD45RA+ positively selected. All receptors come from a man aged 18-30 years in good health.

This chain links TRBV30 with TRBJ1-4; 12 nucleotides line up with TRBD1. V shed 8 bases, J shed 8 bases, and the junction held 6 bases outside the gene matches. The CDR3 covers 13 residues. CDR1 and CDR2 (germline): GTSNPN, SVGIG (reference sequence). CDR3 residues: CALSGTGGEKLFF. The CDR3 DNA is TGTGCCCTCTCCGGGACAGGGGGCGAAAAACTGTTTTTT.

The chain combines TRBV6-1 with TRBJ2-7; perhaps TRBD1 as D (6 bases). This CDR3 region has 13 residues. The germline gives CDR1 MNHNS, CDR2 SASEGT. Trimming took 6 bases from V and 4 from J, leaving 13 bases between them. The CDR3 DNA reads as TGTGCCAGCAGCGCCTCAAGGGGGTACGAGCAGTACTTC. Translating gives CASSASRGYEQYF.

V and J are TRBV6-5 and TRBJ1-2; tentatively, D is TRBD1 (6 bases). The V gene's germline CDR1 is MNHEY and CDR2 SVGAGI. This CDR3 is 13 amino acids long. V was cut by 6 bases and J by 8 bases, with 16 bases left in between. CDR3 protein: CASSLQGSGGYTF. For the CDR3, the DNA is TGTGCCAGCAGCCTACAGGGATCGGGAGGCTACACCTTC.

The chain combines TRBV30 with TRBJ1-4; maybe TRBD1 (6 bases). Germline CDR1 is GTSNPN and CDR2 is SVGIG (reference sequence). The CDR3 is 13 residues long. Between the trimmed V and J ends, which lost 3 bases and 4 bases, there was a span of 9 bases. The CDR3 bases are TGTGCCTGGAGATTAGGGGGTAATGAAAAACTGTTTTTT. It yields the protein CAWRLGGNEKLFF.

V gene TRBV10-1 combines with J gene TRBJ2-3; 11 bases agree with TRBD2. V lost 6 bases, J lost 0 bases, and 11 bases stayed unmatched. CDR1 is WNHNN and CDR2 is SYGVQD in the germline V gene (reference sequence). The CDR3 spans 18 residues. CDR3 loop: CASSSGTSGIASTDTQYF. In nucleotides, the CDR3 is TGCGCCAGCAGCTCCGGGACTAGCGGCATTGCTAGCACAGATACGCAGTATTTT.

V and J are TRBV5-4 and TRBJ2-3, with unresolved D. The CDR3 is 13 amino acids. CDR1 is SGHNT, CDR2 YYREEE, per germline (reference sequence). V gave up 4 bases and J gave up 2 bases, with 8 bases separating them. The CDR3 reads CASSPRDTDTQYF. CDR3 bases: TGTGCCAGCAGCCCGCGAGACACAGATACGCAGTATTTT.

The chain links TRBV4-1 to TRBJ2-5; the match to TRBD2 covers 9 bases. Germline loops: CDR1 MGHRA, CDR2 YSYEKL. The CDR3 spans 14 residues. The V and J ends lost 4 bases and 5 bases, in that order; junction bases with no gene match: 5. CDR3 sequence (DNA): TGCGCCAGCAGCCCCGGACTAGCGTTGGAGACCCAGTACTTC. It specifies CASSPGLALETQYF.

This rearrangement joins TRBV11-2 to TRBJ1-3; no reliable D call. The V end was cut by 1 base, the J end by 4 bases, with 11 bases between. CDR3 size: 15 residues. Germline values: CDR1 SGHAT, CDR2 FQNNGV. The CDR3 nucleotides read TGTGCCAGCAGCTTAGGGGAGATTCTCGGAAACACCATATATTTT. Its protein product is CASSLGEILGNTIYF.

The rearrangement links TRBV9 to TRBJ2-5; D perhaps matches TRBD1 (5 bases). Trimming left V 3 bases short and J 2 bases short, with 8 bases between. The V gene's germline CDR1 is SGDLS and CDR2 YYNGEE. The CDR3 is made up of 13 amino acids. The CDR3 here is CASSARTQETQYF. The CDR3 DNA sequence: TGTGCCAGCAGCGCTCGGACACAAGAGACCCAGTACTTC.

This chain uses TRBV4-1 with TRBJ2-2; 10 bases map to TRBD1. Germline lookup yields CDR1 MGHRA and CDR2 YSYEKL. V shed 4 bases and J 2 bases; nucleotides not matched to a gene: 7. CDR3 length: 17 residues. CDR3 bases: TGCGCCAGCAGCCTGACTCGACAGGGGGCAAACACCGGGGAGCTGTTTTTT. Its protein is CASSLTRQGANTGELFF.

The rearrangement links TRBV6-5 to TRBJ1-5; D might be TRBD1 (5 bases). This CDR3 has 14 residues. Germline-derived CDR1 and CDR2 are MNHEY and SVGAGI. V shed 5 bases and J shed 7 bases, with 15 bases lying between them. The CDR3 bases are TGTGCCAGCAGTAGGGGCCAGGGCTGGCAGCCCCAGCATTTT. As protein: CASSRGQGWQPQHF.

This sequence joins TRBV7-6 and TRBJ2-5; D is undetermined. Germline V gene sequence: CDR1 SGHVS, CDR2 FNYEAQ. The CDR3 length is 13 residues. V gave up 5 bases and J gave up 2 bases, with 9 bases separating them. CDR3 DNA sequence: TGTGCCAGCAGCCCTAGGTGGCAAGAGACCCAGTACTTC. It yields the protein CASSPRWQETQYF. The complete variable domain, with remaining parts taken from reference TRBV7-6 and TRBJ2-5, reads GAGVSQSPRYKVTKRGQDVALRCDPISGHVSLYWYRQALGQGPEFLTYFNYEAQQDKSGLPNDRFSAERPEGSISTLTIQRTEQRDSAMYRCASSPRWQETQYFGPGTRLLVL.

The rearrangement uses TRBV14 and TRBJ2-7; D gene ambiguous. V lost 3 bases and J 8 bases, leaving 8 bases between the germline ends. This CDR3 has 11 residues. Germline V CDR1 and CDR2: SGHDN, FVKESK. The CDR3 sequence: CASSQRNQQYF. DNA for the CDR3: TGTGCCAGCAGCCAGCGGAACCAGCAGTACTTC.

The chain combines TRBV6-5 with TRBJ2-5; possibly TRBD1 for D (5 bases). The V gene's germline CDR1 is MNHEY and CDR2 SVGAGI. Trimming took off 2 bases at V and 5 bases at J, with 18 bases between the two ends. The CDR3 has 16 residues. CDR3 protein: CASSYTSGQGYETQYF. DNA for the CDR3: TGTGCCAGCAGTTACACATCAGGGCAGGGCTACGAGACCCAGTACTTC.

This chain joins TRBV10-3 and TRBJ1-1, with D tentatively TRBD1 (6 bases). Between the trimmed V and J ends, which lost 0 bases and 0 bases, there was a span of 11 bases. Per germline, CDR1 ENHRY and CDR2 SYGVKD. This CDR3 spans 16 amino acids. The CDR3 sequence: CAISESTGFMNTEAFF. The DNA for the CDR3 is TGTGCCATCAGTGAGTCGACAGGCTTCATGAACACTGAAGCTTTCTTT.

The chain recombines TRBV25-1 with TRBJ1-1; TRBD1 matches 12 bases. The CDR3 runs to 16 residues. J lost 5 bases, V lost 6 bases, and 10 bases had no gene match. Germline CDR1 reads MGHDK; CDR2 reads SYGVNS. DNA of the CDR3: TGTGCCAGCAGGCCTACGATGGGACAGGGGGCAACTGAAGCTTTCTTT. Residues: CASRPTMGQGATEAFF.

J is TRBJ2-1 and V is TRBV9; 7 bases are shared with TRBD2. There are 14 residues in the CDR3. The V gene end was trimmed by 4 bases and the J gene end by 8 bases; junction bases not matched to a gene: 9. Germline V lookup: CDR1 SGDLS, CDR2 YYNGEE. CDR3: CASSPSSGVDEQFF. The CDR3 nucleotides read TGTGCCAGCAGCCCGTCTAGCGGCGTCGATGAGCAGTTCTTC.

V is TRBV27 and J is TRBJ1-1; D is uncertain. The CDR3 is 19 residues long. CDR1 MNHEY and CDR2 SMNVEV come from the germline V gene (reference sequence). Trimming took 0 bases from V and 1 from J, leaving 21 bases between them. DNA of the CDR3: TGTGCCAGCAGTTTATCACCGGGTGGTCTCGGCATAGCGAACACTGAAGCTTTCTTT. It specifies CASSLSPGGLGIANTEAFF.

The chain links TRBV19 to TRBJ1-2; 7 nucleotides line up with TRBD1. The CDR3 covers 14 residues. With V trimmed by 9 bases and J by 2 bases, 9 bases remained unmatched. Germline V CDR1 and CDR2: LNHDA, SQIVND (reference sequence). The CDR3 DNA reads as TGTGCCAGCTACGAGGGACAGCTCAACTATGGCTACACCTTC. Translation: CASYEGQLNYGYTF.

The genes are TRBV5-4 and TRBJ2-2; the D gene is possibly TRBD1 (6 bases). V was pared by 2 bases and J by 7 bases, with 12 bases between. Germline V gene data show CDR1 as SGHNT and CDR2 as YYREEE (reference sequence). The CDR3 runs to 14 residues. The CDR3 sequence is CASSFQGLYGELFF. The DNA for the CDR3 is TGTGCCAGCAGCTTTCAGGGGCTTTACGGGGAGCTGTTTTTT. The whole variable domain, remainder taken from reference TRBV5-4 and TRBJ2-2, is ETGVTQSPTHLIKTRGQQVTLRCSSQSGHNTVSWYQQALGQGPQFIFQYYREEENGRGNFPPRFSGLQFPNYSSELNVNALELDDSALYLCASSFQGLYGELFFGEGSRLTVL.

The chain links TRBV5-6 to TRBJ1-3, with no clear D. The CDR3 sequence is 13 residues long. Germline lookup yields CDR1 SGHDT and CDR2 YYEEEE. The V gene lost 2 bases and the J gene lost 0 bases, with 3 bases spanning the gap. The CDR3 DNA follows: TGTGCCAGCAGCTTCTTCTCTGGAAACACCATATATTTT. It yields the protein CASSFFSGNTIYF.

A few counts support this clone. The CDR3 nucleotides are TGTGCCAGCAGTTACTCCGGGAGCTACACCTTC. It specifies CASSYSGSYTF. V gene TRBV6-5 combines with J gene TRBJ1-2; D gene uncertain. Deletions cut 0 bases from V and 9 bases from J, with 5 bases between. This CDR3 is built from 11 residues. The germline V gene has CDR1 MNHEY and CDR2 SVGAGI.

The rearrangement links TRBV5-1 to TRBJ2-3; D could derive from TRBD1 or TRBD2 (5 bases each). Germline assignment: CDR1 SGHRS and CDR2 YFSETQ. The V and J ends lost 4 bases and 0 bases respectively, with 9 bases between them. The CDR3 totals 14 residues. The CDR3 coding sequence is TGCGCCAGCAGCGGGGGTTCTAGCACAGATACGCAGTATTTT. Protein sequence: CASSGGSSTDTQYF. Supplemented by reference TRBV5-1 and TRBJ2-3, the full variable domain reads KAGVTQTPRYLIKTRGQQVTLSCSPISGHRSVSWYQQTPGQGLQFLFEYFSETQRNKGNFPGRFSGRQFSNSRSEMNVSTLELGDSALYLCASSGGSSTDTQYFGPGTRLTVL.

The rearrangement uses TRBV12-1 and TRBJ2-5; the table's TRBD2 call for D was not verified on the DNA. TRBV12-1 represents a pseudogene. The CDR3 sequence is 14 residues long. DNA of the CDR3: TGTGCCAGCAGCTTTGCAGGGCTAGCGGAGACCCAGTACTTC. Encoded protein: CASSFAGLAETQYF.

This clone has just one count. In DNA form, the CDR3 reads TGTGCCAGCAGTCGGGGACTAGCGGATGCAGGTGGGCAGTACTTC. Its protein product is CASSRGLADAGGQYF. The chain combines TRBV11-2 with TRBJ2-7, with 11 bases aligning to TRBD2. CDR3 length equals 15 residues. CDR1 is SGHAT, CDR2 FQNNGV, per germline. V shed 6 bases, J shed 9 bases, and the junction held 13 bases outside the gene matches.